These T cell receptor beta chains were read from a single sample in a study of blood T cell repertoires in COVID-19. Produced via immunoSEQ multiplex PCR; TCRdb's table is partial and in-frame only. The sample shows about 140,000 clones, about 83% of them seen only once. Sequencing was carried out using peripheral blood. Source of these receptors: a human donor in a cohort sampled during active COVID-19. The CDR3 runs from the conserved cysteine through the conserved F or W. Fields, in order: clone size, D gene, V gene, J gene, CDR3 DNA, CDR3 protein. D genes are given only for firm matches. The size field is filled for only some rows; it gives once, few, many or a size class.

>once|TRBD1|TRBV19|TRBJ2-5
TGTGCCAGTAGTCCCCGACAGGGCCCCAAAAAAGAGACCCAGTACTTC
CASSPRQGPKKETQYF
>few|TRBD2|TRBV29-1|TRBJ2-7
TGCAGCGTTCTAGCGGGAGTCAACTACGAGCAGTACTTC
CSVLAGVNYEQYF
>-|TRBD2|TRBV3-1/TRBV3-2|TRBJ2-1
TGTGCCAGCAGCCAAGGCAAAAAACTAGCGGGAGGTAATGAGCAGTTCTTC
CASSQGKKLAGGNEQFF
>once|-|TRBV6-5|TRBJ2-1
TGTGCCCACAGGGCTAGCGGTAACAATGAGCAGTTCTTC
CAHRASGNNEQFF
>-|-|TRBV4-2|TRBJ1-6
TGTGCCAGCAGCCAAGATTTCCGGCGGGACCTCCACTTT
CASSQDFRRDLHF
>-|-|TRBV24-1|TRBJ2-5
TGTGCCACACAGGGTCAAGAGACCCAGTACTTC
CATQGQETQYF
>-|-|TRBV28|TRBJ2-7
TGTGCCAGCAGTTCTGCGACTATCACCTACGAGCAGTACTTC
CASSSATITYEQYF
>-|TRBD2|TRBV5-1|TRBJ2-2
TGCGCCAGCAGTATGTTGACTAGCGGGAGTCAGACCGGGGAGCTGTTTTTT
CASSMLTSGSQTGELFF
>-|-|TRBV6-2/TRBV6-3|TRBJ1-5
TGTGCCAGCAGTTACCCCACAGGGAGCCAGCCCCAGCATTTT
CASSYPTGSQPQHF
>once|-|TRBV27|TRBJ2-2
TGTGCCAGCAGTCCAAACACCGGGGAGCTGTTTTTT
CASSPNTGELFF
>-|-|TRBV7-2|TRBJ2-2
TGTGCCAGCAGCTTAGATGGGCTAACCGTGGGGGAGCTGTTTTTT
CASSLDGLTVGELFF
>-|TRBD1|TRBV7-2|TRBJ1-2
TGTGCCAGCAGCTTTACCGGGACAGGGGGGTATGGCTACACCTTC
CASSFTGTGGYGYTF
>-|-|TRBV11-3|TRBJ2-7
TGTGCCAGCAGCTTAGGTCCGACTACCGAGCAGTACTTC
CASSLGPTTEQYF
>-|TRBD2|TRBV27|TRBJ2-1
TGTGCCAGCAGATCCCGGGGGGGGAGTAGGGATGAGCAGTTCTTC
CASRSRGGSRDEQFF
>-|TRBD2|TRBV6-1|TRBJ2-3
TGTGCCAGCAGTGAAGCGCAGGACGGCGGGGGGCTAGATACGCAGTATTTT
CASSEAQDGGGLDTQYF
>-|TRBD1|TRBV7-2|TRBJ1-6
TGTGCCAGCAGCTTAGCGACAGGGGGGAATTCACCCCTCCACTTT
CASSLATGGNSPLHF
>-|-|TRBV28|TRBJ1-6
TGTGCCAGCAGACCTGACAGGTTCGCGGCCCCCCTCCACTTT
CASRPDRFAAPLHF
>-|TRBD2|TRBV11-2|TRBJ2-3
TGTGCCAGCAGGAAGACTAGCGGGATCACAGATACGCAGTATTTT
CASRKTSGITDTQYF
>-|-|TRBV19|TRBJ1-2
TGTGCCAGTAGTGTACCCTCGAGCTATGGCTACACCTTC
CASSVPSSYGYTF
>once|TRBD2|TRBV9|TRBJ2-1
TGTGCCAGCAGCGTAGAACTAGCGGGCCACAATGAGCAGTTCTTC
CASSVELAGHNEQFF
>-|-|TRBV19|TRBJ1-4
TGTGCCAGTAGTATAGATCCAAGGGGAAAGGATGAAAAACTGTTTTTT
CASSIDPRGKDEKLFF
>-|-|TRBV5-1|TRBJ2-2
TGCGCCAGCAGCCACCGGACAACTAACACCGGGGAGCTGTTTTTT
CASSHRTTNTGELFF
>-|-|TRBV3-1/TRBV3-2|TRBJ2-5
TGTGCCAGCAGCCAATCTCGGTTAACCCAAGAGACCCAGTACTTC
CASSQSRLTQETQYF
>-|TRBD2|TRBV15|TRBJ2-1
TGTGCCACCAGCAGGGGGGATAGCGGGGTTTACAATGAGCAGTTCTTC
CATSRGDSGVYNEQFF
>-|TRBD1|TRBV30|TRBJ1-2
TGTGCCTGGGACTTTCCAGGGGGCGACTATGGCTACACCTTC
CAWDFPGGDYGYTF
>-|TRBD2|TRBV7-2|TRBJ2-7
TGTGCCAGCAGCTCCCAGCCTAGCGGCCCCTACGAGCAGTACTTC
CASSSQPSGPYEQYF
>-|-|TRBV2|TRBJ2-1
TGTGCCAGCGTGACTGACAGCTCCTACAATGAGCAGTTCTTC
CASVTDSSYNEQFF
>once|TRBD1|TRBV19|TRBJ2-3
TGTGCCAGTCTGGACAGGGGAAGCACAGATACGCAGTATTTT
CASLDRGSTDTQYF
>-|-|TRBV4-1|TRBJ1-2
TGCGCCAGCAGCCAAGATCAGGTGAACTATGGCTACACCTTC
CASSQDQVNYGYTF
>-|-|TRBV9|TRBJ1-1
TGTGCCAGCAGCGTAGATGGGGGGGACGCAGCTTTCTTT
CASSVDGGDAAFF
>once|-|TRBV6-5|TRBJ1-3
TGTGCCAGCATCAACTCTGGAAACACCATATATTTT
CASINSGNTIYF
>-|TRBD2|TRBV9|TRBJ2-3
TGTGCCAGCAGCGTTCAAGGCAGGGGACCAAAAGCGGGAGGGCCCCCAGATACGCAGTATTTT
CASSVQGRGPKAGGPPDTQYF
>-|-|TRBV3-1/TRBV3-2|TRBJ1-2
TGTGCCAGCAGCCAAGAAACAATCGCTGGCTACACCTTC
CASSQETIAGYTF
>-|TRBD1|TRBV5-4|TRBJ1-1
TGTGCCAGCTACCTCAACAGGGGAATGAACACTGAAGCTTTCTTT
CASYLNRGMNTEAFF
>-|TRBD1|TRBV6-2/TRBV6-3|TRBJ1-2
TGTGCCAGCAGTCCCCAGACAGGGCTCGGTGGCTACACCTTC
CASSPQTGLGGYTF
>-|-|TRBV2|TRBJ2-7
TGTGCCAGCAGTGAAGATAGCAGGGCTCGTTCGGGCGAGCAGTACTTC
CASSEDSRARSGEQYF
>-|-|TRBV2|TRBJ2-2
TGTGCCAGCAGTGACCAGGGGCCGCCAACCGGGGAGCTGTTTTTT
CASSDQGPPTGELFF
>once|-|TRBV2|TRBJ2-7
TGTGCCAGCCGTGGGGGCGCGTCCGACGAGCAGTACTTC
CASRGGASDEQYF
>few|-|TRBV7-2|TRBJ1-5
TGTGCCAGCAGCTCCGCCTCGGACAGCCTCAATCAGCCCCAGCATTTT
CASSSASDSLNQPQHF
>-|-|TRBV18|TRBJ2-1
TGTGCCAGCTCACCAGACAGAAGCTCCTACAATGAGCAGTTCTTC
CASSPDRSSYNEQFF
>once|TRBD2|TRBV18|TRBJ2-7
TGTGCCAGCTCACACCCTAGCGGGAAGCCCCACGAGCAGTACTTC
CASSHPSGKPHEQYF
>few|TRBD1|TRBV7-2|TRBJ2-7
TGTGCCAGCAGCTCTCAGACAGGGGGAACGTACGAGCAGTACTTC
CASSSQTGGTYEQYF
>-|TRBD1|TRBV19|TRBJ2-7
TGTGCCAGTAGTAGGGACAGTACTATGAGGGAGCAGTACTTC
CASSRDSTMREQYF
>few|TRBD1|TRBV11-2|TRBJ1-5
TGTGCCAGCAGCCGGACAGGCCTGCCGAATCAGCCCCAGCATTTT
CASSRTGLPNQPQHF
>-|-|TRBV6-5|TRBJ2-1
TGTGCCAGCAGTAACCCCGGGAGTGAGCAGTTCTTC
CASSNPGSEQFF
>few|TRBD2|TRBV7-6|TRBJ2-3
TGTGCCAGCAGCTTAGGGTGGCTAGCGGGAACCACAGATACGCAGTATTTT
CASSLGWLAGTTDTQYF
>-|-|TRBV6-5|TRBJ1-3
TGTGCCAGCAGTTACTCGAGGCGCTCTGGAAACACCATATATTTT
CASSYSRRSGNTIYF
>-|-|TRBV21-1|TRBJ1-6
TGTGCCAGCAGCAAAGGAGATGGAGGGGACAGGATTAATTCACCCCTCCACTTT
CASSKGDGGDRINSPLHF
>few|-|TRBV2|TRBJ2-7
TGTGCCAGCAGTGTGTCTTTTCTCTACGAGCAGTACTTC
CASSVSFLYEQYF
>-|-|TRBV19|TRBJ1-5
TGTGCCAGTACCGACAGGAGCAATCAGCCCCAGCATTTT
CASTDRSNQPQHF
>-|TRBD1|TRBV3-1/TRBV3-2|TRBJ2-2
TGTGCCAGCAGCCAAGATGTTGGACAGGGGGCGAACACCGGGGAGCTGTTTTTT
CASSQDVGQGANTGELFF
>-|-|TRBV19|TRBJ2-3
TGTGCCAGTAGTTGGGCAGTGAGCACAGATACGCAGTATTTT
CASSWAVSTDTQYF